This entry lists 26 T cell receptor beta chains sequenced from one sample in a study of cytomegalovirus exposure and HLA in healthy donors. The PCR used 60 Vbeta and 13 Jbeta primers. The assay was immunoSEQ multiplex PCR, and TCRdb's table has in-frame clones only and misses some. Among some 190,000 clones listed, around 86% were seen once. Material for sequencing was PBMCs. These receptor sequences come from a man aged 25-40 years in good health and CMV-seronegative.

The J gene is TRBJ2-2, the V gene TRBV10-3; 9 bases line up with TRBD2. Trimming took 2 bases from V and 6 from J; bases not matched to a gene: 4. The CDR3 runs 15 residues. The germline V gene encodes CDR1 ENHRY and CDR2 SYGVKD. In DNA form, the CDR3 reads TGTGCCATCAGTGAGGGACTAGCGAGCGCCGGGGAGCTGTTTTTT. It specifies CAISEGLASAGELFF.

This chain uses TRBV10-2 with TRBJ2-1; TRBD2 matches 14 bases. V was clipped by 4 bases and J by 10 bases; unmatched bases: 12. The CDR3 length is 17 residues. Germline V gives CDR1 WSHSY, CDR2 SAAADI. CDR3 protein: CASSGLAGGPMKEEQFF. The DNA of the CDR3 is TGCGCCAGCAGTGGACTAGCGGGGGGGCCTATGAAGGAGGAGCAGTTCTTC.

The rearrangement links TRBV5-1 to TRBJ2-5; D gene ambiguous. The CDR3 consists of 15 residues. Germline values: CDR1 SGHRS, CDR2 YFSETQ. Between the trimmed V and J ends, which lost 0 bases and 0 bases, there was a span of 9 bases. The CDR3 DNA follows: TGCGCCAGCAGCTTGGTCAAACAACACCAAGAGACCCAGTACTTC. Translated: CASSLVKQHQETQYF. The entire variable domain, with the rest obtained from reference TRBV5-1 and TRBJ2-5, is as follows: KAGVTQTPRYLIKTRGQQVTLSCSPISGHRSVSWYQQTPGQGLQFLFEYFSETQRNKGNFPGRFSGRQFSNSRSEMNVSTLELGDSALYLCASSLVKQHQETQYFGPGTRLLVL.

This clone was counted once. The genes are TRBV29-1 and TRBJ1-2, with D unclear. V was shortened by 7 bases and J by 10 bases, with 16 bases between the two germline ends. Germline CDR1 is SQVTM and CDR2 is ANQGSEA. CDR3 length: 11 amino acids. The CDR3 DNA is TGCAGCGCCCACTACGGGAAATTCTACACCTTC. Protein sequence: CSAHYGKFYTF.

The genes are TRBV27 and TRBJ2-5, with a weak D call TRBD1 (6 bases). The J call is in doubt because the DNA end fits TRBJ2-7 better. There are 14 residues in the CDR3. CDR1 and CDR2 (germline): MNHEY, SMNVEV (reference sequence). CDR3 in amino acids: CASSPGDTSYEQYF. The CDR3, as DNA: TGTGCCAGCAGTCCTGGGGACACCTCCTACGAGCAGTACTTC.

This rearrangement joins TRBV29-1 to TRBJ1-1, with D unclear. The CDR3 totals 12 residues. Trimming pared 7 bases from V and 2 bases from J, leaving 11 bases between. Germline values: CDR1 SQVTM, CDR2 ANQGSEA. The CDR3 is CSAQVRNTEAFF. The CDR3 DNA reads TGCAGCGCCCAGGTGCGAAACACTGAAGCTTTCTTT. Supplemented by reference TRBV29-1 and TRBJ1-1, the full variable domain reads SAVISQKPSRDICQRGTSLTIQCQVDSQVTMMFWYRQQPGQSLTLIATANQGSEATYESGFVIDKFPISRPNLTFSTLTVSNMSPEDSSIYLCSAQVRNTEAFFGQGTRLTVV.

The DNA of the CDR3 is TGTGCCACCAGGACAGTTGCCTCCTACGAGCAGTACTTC. It is translated as CATRTVASYEQYF. The J gene is TRBJ2-7, the V gene TRBV2; tentatively, D is TRBD1 (6 bases). Trimming pared 10 bases from V and 0 bases from J, leaving 13 bases between. This CDR3 comprises 13 residues. Germline V gives CDR1 SNHLY, CDR2 FYNNEI.

Comments on this clone: The same CDR3 also results from other DNA sequences found in this sample. The V call is TRBV5-1, the J call TRBJ2-3; D call uncertain. Germline V lookup: CDR1 SGHRS, CDR2 YFSETQ. This CDR3 spans 13 amino acids. Trimming took off 4 bases at V and 1 base at J, with 7 bases between the two ends. The CDR3 DNA reads as TGCGCCAGCAGCCTCAGTGGCACAGATACGCAGTATTTT. Its translation: CASSLSGTDTQYF.

The CDR3 nucleotides are TGTGCCAGCAGTGAACTATGGGGCGGCACTGAAGCTTTCTTT. Protein: CASSELWGGTEAFF. The V call is TRBV6-5, the J call TRBJ1-1, with D possibly matching TRBD1 (5 bases). The V gene lost 5 bases and the J gene lost 4 bases, with 14 bases spanning the gap. The germline V gene has CDR1 MNHEY and CDR2 SVGAGI. CDR3 size: 14 residues.

This clone was picked up a small number of times. The V gene is TRBV5-1, the J gene TRBJ2-2; TRBD2 matches 9 bases. Looked up from germline, CDR1 is SGHRS and CDR2 is YFSETQ. This CDR3 region has 15 residues. The V segment lost 4 bases and the J segment 7 bases; nucleotides outside the gene matches: 8. In DNA form, the CDR3 reads TGCGCCAGCAGCCCCTCTAGCGGGAACGGCGGGGAGCTGTTTTTT. Its translation: CASSPSSGNGGELFF.

The chain carries TRBV10-2 and TRBJ1-3, with D unclear. Per the germline V gene, CDR1 is WSHSY and CDR2 is SAAADI. Trimming stripped 4 bases from V and 0 bases from J, with 7 bases between. The length of the CDR3 is 14 residues. CDR3 sequence (DNA): TGCGCCAGCAGTGGGTACAGCTCTGGAAACACCATATATTTT. The encoded protein is CASSGYSSGNTIYF.

The rearrangement joins TRBV5-1 to TRBJ2-5; possibly TRBD2 for D (5 bases). The CDR3 has 15 residues. V lost 4 bases to trimming and J lost 1 base, with 14 bases between them. Germline CDR1 is SGHRS and CDR2 is YFSETQ. CDR3 nucleotides: TGCGCCAGCAGCCGAGGAGCCGGGGTCCAAGAGACCCAGTACTTC. This sequence encodes CASSRGAGVQETQYF.

This rearrangement joins TRBV7-9 to TRBJ2-7; 10 bases map to TRBD2. V dropped 2 bases and J dropped 6; count of bases not matched to a gene: 16. Germline loops: CDR1 SEHNR, CDR2 FQNEAQ (reference sequence). The CDR3 has 18 amino acids. The CDR3 reads CASSLKLRLAGVAGEQYF. DNA for the CDR3: TGTGCCAGCAGCTTAAAGTTGCGGCTAGCGGGAGTGGCAGGCGAGCAGTACTTC.

The V gene is TRBV28, the J gene TRBJ2-5; 8 nucleotides agree with TRBD2. Germline-derived CDR1 and CDR2 are MDHEN and SYDVKM. The CDR3 contains 13 residues. Germline trimming cut 8 bases from V and 1 base from J; bases unmatched to any gene: 3. CDR3 sequence reads: CASRAGAQETQYF. DNA of the CDR3: TGTGCCAGCCGAGCGGGAGCCCAAGAGACCCAGTACTTC.

V is TRBV6-5 and J is TRBJ2-7, with 8 nucleotides matching TRBD1. After removal of 6 bases from V and 2 bases from J, the junction contained 9 bases not matched to a gene. The germline V gene encodes CDR1 MNHEY and CDR2 SVGAGI. The CDR3 is made up of 15 amino acids. This CDR3 reads CASRPYDRGTYEQYF. DNA for the CDR3: TGTGCCAGCAGACCCTATGACAGGGGTACCTACGAGCAGTACTTC.

The gene calls are TRBV19 and TRBJ2-5; TRBD1 might be the D (6 bases). V shed 7 bases and J shed 4 bases, with 16 bases lying between them. The CDR3 length is 14 residues. Germline CDR1 reads LNHDA; CDR2 reads SQIVND (reference sequence). For the CDR3, the DNA is TGTGCCAGTAATCCGGACAGAAACGGAGAGACCCAGTACTTC. It encodes CASNPDRNGETQYF.

CDR3 coding DNA: TGTGCCAGCAGCCGATCCCCGGGACAGGATACTACTGAAGCTTTCTTT. Amino acid sequence: CASSRSPGQDTTEAFF. This sequence joins TRBV11-2 and TRBJ1-1, with 8 bases fitting TRBD1. The CDR3 totals 16 residues. V shed 5 bases and J 5 bases; nucleotides not matched to a gene: 13. CDR1 and CDR2 (germline): SGHAT, FQNNGV.

The chain couples TRBV5-1 to TRBJ1-1; D gene ambiguous. Per the germline V gene, CDR1 is SGHRS and CDR2 is YFSETQ. The V gene lost 5 bases and the J gene lost 2 bases, with 13 bases spanning the gap. This CDR3 spans 14 amino acids. Here the CDR3 reads CASSPLEGNTEAFF. For the CDR3, the DNA is TGCGCCAGCAGTCCCCTGGAGGGAAACACTGAAGCTTTCTTT.

The chain has TRBV6-5 and TRBJ2-7, with TRBD1 identical over 12 bases. Germline CDR1 reads MNHEY; CDR2 reads SVGAGI. The CDR3 sequence is 14 residues long. V shed 2 bases and J 7 bases; nucleotides not matched to a gene: 3. The CDR3 spells CASSYGTGGGEQYF. The CDR3, as DNA: TGTGCCAGCAGTTACGGGACAGGGGGCGGAGAGCAGTACTTC.

The chain recombines TRBV6-5 with TRBJ2-5; the D gene is possibly TRBD1 (6 bases). There are 14 residues in the CDR3. V was shortened by 6 bases and J by 2 bases, with 13 bases between the two germline ends. Germline loops: CDR1 MNHEY, CDR2 SVGAGI. Written as DNA, the CDR3 is TGTGCCAGCAGCTACGGACAGCGGCAAGAGACCCAGTACTTC. Protein: CASSYGQRQETQYF.

Only one count was recorded for this clone. The chain uses TRBV28 and TRBJ2-7, with D perhaps matching TRBD1 (6 bases). V was pared by 6 bases and J by 9 bases, with 21 bases between. Germline V CDR1 and CDR2: MDHEN, SYDVKM. This CDR3 is built from 14 residues. CDR3 sequence reads: CASRTAIPTGTQYF. In nucleotides, the CDR3 is TGTGCCAGCAGAACCGCAATTCCTACAGGGACGCAGTACTTC. The variable domain in full, with the rest retrieved from reference TRBV28 and TRBJ2-7, is DVKVTQSSRYLVKRTGEKVFLECVQDMDHENMFWYRQDPGLGLRLIYFSYDVKMKEKGDIPEGYSVSREKKERFSLILESASTNQTSMYLCASRTAIPTGTQYFGPGTRLTVT.

The rearrangement joins TRBV29-1 to TRBJ2-4, with TRBD2 identical over 8 bases. Germline V gives CDR1 SQVTM, CDR2 ANQGSEA. This CDR3 has 15 residues. J was trimmed by 12 bases and V by 5 bases; bases with no gene match: 18. The CDR3 DNA is TGCAGCGTTTACACCGGGACTAGAATGGGTTACAGTCAGTACTTC. This sequence encodes CSVYTGTRMGYSQYF.

The chain links TRBV9 to TRBJ2-7; 8 nucleotides align to TRBD2. This CDR3 has 16 residues. V shed 4 bases and J 2 bases; nucleotides not matched to a gene: 11. Germline values: CDR1 SGDLS, CDR2 YYNGEE. CDR3 DNA: TGTGCCAGCAGCAAGACCTGGGCGGGGGGCGCCTACGAGCAGTACTTC. Translating gives CASSKTWAGGAYEQYF.

The V gene is TRBV30, the J gene TRBJ2-3; TRBD2 aligns across 7 bases. The junction had 5 bases not matched to a gene; V was cut back by 0 bases and J by 2 bases. CDR1 is GTSNPN and CDR2 is SVGIG in the germline V gene (reference sequence). The CDR3 covers 15 residues. The CDR3 region is CAWSVRAGFTDTQYF. DNA for the CDR3: TGTGCCTGGAGTGTACGAGCGGGATTCACAGATACGCAGTATTTT.

This clone is a singleton in its sample. This rearrangement joins TRBV21-1 to TRBJ2-7; the table calls TRBD2, which could not be checked here. TRBV21-1 is termed a pseudogene. The CDR3 consists of 11 residues. CDR3 region: CASSPRYEQYF. CDR3 in DNA: TGTGCCAGCAGCCCTCGCTACGAGCAGTACTTC.

The chain couples TRBV4-2 to TRBJ2-7; D is undetermined. Trimming took 4 bases from V and 6 from J, leaving 13 bases between them. This CDR3 is built from 13 residues. Germline loops: CDR1 LGHNA, CDR2 YNFKEQ. The CDR3 DNA reads as TGTGCCAGCAGCCCGACACGGCTGGGCGAGCAGTACTTC. It is translated as CASSPTRLGEQYF.